This T cell receptor (beta chain) originates from a study of cytomegalovirus exposure and HLA in healthy donors. Study summary: Unique TCR beta sequences numbering fewer than 130 million came from 190 million or so T cells in an earlier analysis.

CDR3 length: 16 amino acids. V lost 3 bases to trimming and J lost 0 bases, with 14 bases between them. The germline V gene has CDR1 SGHVS and CDR2 FNYEAQ. Overall study findings and caveats: Being productive about 90% or about 30% of the time was typical of most TCR beta V segments in an earlier analysis. Later work found that TCR association rates differed between HLA loci; DRB1 had the most and HLA-C the fewest.

The PCR made use of 60 Vbeta and 13 Jbeta primers. The data were produced by immunoSEQ multiplex PCR, yet TCRdb's version contains in-frame clones alone and is incomplete. The sample lists about 170,000 clones; roughly two thirds were seen once. To note about this clone: Its antigen remains unidentified.

The specimen sequenced was PBMCs. The sequence was obtained from a woman between 18 and 29 years old in good health and CMV-seropositive. V gene TRBV7-6 combines with J gene TRBJ1-1, with D maybe TRBD1 (6 bases). CDR3 DNA: TGTGCCAGCAGCTTGGATCCCGGGACAATGAACACTGAAGCTTTCTTT. It is translated as CASSLDPGTMNTEAFF.